This T cell receptor beta chain stems from a study of response to subunit inactivated influenza vaccine. Whole-study findings and limits: The authors suggested that every seasonal influenza vaccination recruits few new T cells.

In regard to this clonotype: Its specificity is unknown.

TCRdb reanalysed the RT-PCR reads using MiXCR and keeps one entry per CDR3 protein. The repertoire holds roughly 700,000 distinct CDR3 sequences, with approximately 14% as singletons. Sequencing used PBMCs from blood, obtained 11 to 12 days after vaccination. This sequence originates from a man in his fifties who received an inactivated influenza vaccine.

The CDR3 DNA is TGTGCCAGCTCACCCACCCGGGGCGGGTTGAACACTGAAGCTTTCTTT. Protein: CASSPTRGGLNTEAFF. The V call is TRBV18, the J call TRBJ1-1; D possibly corresponds to TRBD1 (5 bases). V shed 3 bases and J shed 0 bases, with 14 bases lying between them. The CDR3 contains 16 residues. Germline loops: CDR1 KGHSH, CDR2 LQKENI.